A single sample gave rise to the 16 T cell receptor beta chains below, sequenced in a study of blood T cell repertoires in COVID-19. Using immunoSEQ multiplex PCR, the repertoire was profiled, and TCRdb retains in-frame clones only, with some absent. The sample shows some 180,000 clones, about 86% of them seen only once. Sequenced material: peripheral blood. These receptors were collected from a man aged 70 or older with active or convalescent COVID-19.

V gene TRBV28 combines with J gene TRBJ2-7; weak D call: TRBD2 (5 bases). V lost 4 bases and J lost 4, with 20 bases in between. The CDR3 has 16 amino acids. Germline CDR1 MDHEN, CDR2 SYDVKM. Here the CDR3 DNA reads TGTGCCAGCAGTTCCCTTAATTGGGAGAACCCATACGAGCAGTACTTC. It specifies CASSSLNWENPYEQYF.

This rearrangement joins TRBV11-2 to TRBJ1-1; TRBD1 is a possible D gene (5 bases). Looked up from germline, CDR1 is SGHAT and CDR2 is FQNNGV. V gave up 2 bases and J gave up 8 bases, with 15 bases separating them. There are 14 residues in the CDR3. As DNA, the CDR3 is TGTGCCAGCAGCTTATTCTATGGTCGGACAGAAGCTTTCTTT. This encodes CASSLFYGRTEAFF.

This clone was seen once. This sequence joins TRBV6-2 or TRBV6-3 and TRBJ2-3; the D gene is possibly TRBD2 (6 bases). The CDR3 spans 15 residues. Trimming removed 5 bases at V and 0 bases at J, with 12 bases between. CDR1 is MNHEY and CDR2 is SVGEGT in the germline V gene. CDR3 residues: CASSALGTSTDTQYF. The CDR3 bases are TGTGCCAGCAGTGCTTTGGGGACTAGCACAGATACGCAGTATTTT.

J is TRBJ2-1 and V is TRBV6-2 or TRBV6-3, with 16 bases fitting TRBD2. The V gene's germline CDR1 is MNHEY and CDR2 SVGEGT. V trimming: 6 bases; J trimming: 8 bases; junction bases outside the gene matches: 7. The length of the CDR3 is 16 residues. The CDR3 DNA sequence: TGTGCCAGCAGCTTCCCCGGGACTAGCGGGAGGGATGAGCAGTTCTTC. It encodes CASSFPGTSGRDEQFF.

The V gene is TRBV2, the J gene TRBJ2-7; D unresolved. The germline gives CDR1 SNHLY, CDR2 FYNNEI. Trimming shortened V by 3 bases and J by 0 bases, and 12 bases separated the two germline ends. The CDR3 runs to 15 residues. The CDR3 DNA sequence: TGTGCCAGCAGTGAGGTCTCCCTGAGCTCCTACGAGCAGTACTTC. It is translated as CASSEVSLSSYEQYF.

J is TRBJ1-6 and V is TRBV30, with 9 bases aligning to TRBD1. Germline assignment: CDR1 GTSNPN and CDR2 SVGIG (reference sequence). The CDR3 runs 14 residues. Trimming took 4 bases from V and 9 from J; bases not matched to a gene: 7. The CDR3 DNA reads TGTGCCTGGAACCCGACAGGGGGTGGTTCACCCCTCCACTTT. It codes for CAWNPTGGGSPLHF.

V usage is TRBV18 and J usage is TRBJ1-1; no definite D call. This CDR3 comprises 13 residues. CDR1 is KGHSH and CDR2 is LQKENI in the germline V gene. V lost 6 bases to trimming and J lost 3 bases, with 11 bases between them. The CDR3 region is CASSGIEDTEAFF. The CDR3 region has the DNA TGTGCCAGCTCCGGTATCGAGGACACTGAAGCTTTCTTT.

CDR3 in DNA: TGTGCCAGCAGCCCCTACCCGGGACGGGGGGGATCCCTCCACTTT. Translation: CASSPYPGRGGSLHF. The chain employs TRBV3-1 (or the pseudogene TRBV3-2) and TRBJ1-6; D is possibly TRBD1 (5 bases). Germline lookup yields CDR1 LGHDT and CDR2 YNNKEL (reference sequence). This CDR3 has 15 residues. Trimming removed 4 bases from V and 14 bases from J, with 21 bases in between.

This clone was observed a single time. The gene calls are TRBV24-1 and TRBJ1-2, with no clear D. The CDR3 has 10 residues. Germline CDR1 reads KGHDR; CDR2 reads SFDVKD. V lost 8 bases and J lost 10, with 10 bases in between. The CDR3 DNA sequence: TGTGCCACCAAAGCCTTTATCTACACCTTC. Translation: CATKAFIYTF.

The gene calls are TRBV11-2 and TRBJ1-1; D remains ambiguous. Germline loops: CDR1 SGHAT, CDR2 FQNNGV. Trimming shortened V by 6 bases and J by 4 bases, and 12 bases separated the two germline ends. The CDR3 length is 13 residues. CDR3 region: CASSRLRSTEAFF. The CDR3, as DNA: TGTGCCAGCAGTCGGCTTAGGAGCACTGAAGCTTTCTTT.

J is TRBJ1-2 and V is TRBV24-1, with 8 positions matching TRBD1. V was pared by 1 base and J by 5 bases, with 2 bases of the junction left unmatched. Germline lookup yields CDR1 KGHDR and CDR2 SFDVKD. CDR3 size: 14 residues. In DNA form, the CDR3 reads TGTGCCACCAGTGATTTTCGGACAGGGTATGGCTACACCTTC. Translated: CATSDFRTGYGYTF.

The count of this clone is one. CDR3 DNA: TGTGCCAGCAGTAGGCAGACAGGGTACTACGAGCAGTACTTC. It codes for CASSRQTGYYEQYF. The V and J genes are TRBV28 and TRBJ2-7, with TRBD1 matching 7 bases. V was pared by 5 bases and J by 3 bases, with 7 bases of the junction left unmatched. Per the germline V gene, CDR1 is MDHEN and CDR2 is SYDVKM. The CDR3 length is 14 residues.

V gene TRBV2 combines with J gene TRBJ2-7; TRBD1 matches 12 bases. Germline assignment: CDR1 SNHLY and CDR2 FYNNEI. After removal of 8 bases from V and 6 bases from J, the junction contained 2 bases not matched to a gene. The CDR3 loop spans 12 amino acids. In DNA form, the CDR3 reads TGTGCCAGCCGGGACAGGGGGCCCGAGCAGTACTTC. It encodes CASRDRGPEQYF.

The chain employs TRBV7-3 and TRBJ2-3, with a possible D match to TRBD2 (6 bases). The germline V gene encodes CDR1 SGHTA and CDR2 FQGTGA. The CDR3 is 15 residues long. Trimming removed 5 bases from V and 0 bases from J, with 12 bases in between. CDR3 nucleotide sequence: TGTGCCAGCAGCAAGGCGGGGTTTAGCACAGATACGCAGTATTTT. This translates into CASSKAGFSTDTQYF.

The chain recombines TRBV6-6 with TRBJ1-5, with D unresolved. From germline, CDR1 is MNHNY and CDR2 SVGAGI (reference sequence). V was cut by 1 base and J by 0 bases, with 10 bases left in between. This CDR3 is built from 16 residues. The CDR3 here is CASSYYSRDSNQPQHF. DNA for the CDR3: TGTGCCAGCAGTTACTATTCCCGAGATAGCAATCAGCCCCAGCATTTT.

This chain links TRBV18 with TRBJ2-6, with TRBD1 matching 8 bases. Germline CDR1 and CDR2: KGHSH and LQKENI. CDR3 length: 22 residues. The ends lost 2 bases at V and 0 bases at J; junction bases unmatched: 18. CDR3 DNA: TGTGCCAGCTCACCATGGTCTTTACCTAGAGGACAGGGAGGCTCTGGGGCCAACGTCCTGACTTTC. This gives the protein CASSPWSLPRGQGGSGANVLTF.